A single sample is the source of the 13 T cell receptor beta chains below, sequenced in a study of T-cell reconstitution after alpha-beta-depleted transplantation in children. The TCRbeta library incorporated unique molecular identifiers. TCRdb called the PCR reads again in MiXCR, with one record for every CDR3 protein. The repertoire consists of some 200,000 distinct CDR3 sequences, with more than 6.5% occurring once and the leading ten covering about 3%. The source material was PBMCs from the stem cell graft donor, sampled from the stem cell graft. The receptors were gathered from a human donor who donated a stem cell graft to a child with Wiskott-Aldrich syndrome.

The sample holds many counts of this clonotype. The CDR3 sequence is CASSTRDSLETQYF. The CDR3 DNA is TGTGCCAGCAGCACCCGGGACAGCCTTGAGACCCAGTACTTC. The chain links TRBV7-9 to TRBJ2-5, with 7 nucleotides matching TRBD1. Germline V gives CDR1 SEHNR, CDR2 FQNEAQ (reference sequence). Germline trimming cut 5 bases from V and 5 bases from J; bases unmatched to any gene: 8. The CDR3 covers 14 residues.

This clonotype has ten or more counts. This chain uses TRBV20-1 with TRBJ1-1; D is possibly TRBD1 (5 bases). The CDR3 length is 15 residues. V was trimmed by 6 bases and J by 1 base, leaving 18 bases between them. CDR1 is DFQATT, CDR2 SNEGSKA, per germline (reference sequence). The CDR3 loop reads CSAGTLGQGNTEAFF. As DNA, the CDR3 is TGCAGTGCGGGTACTTTGGGGCAGGGGAACACTGAAGCTTTCTTT.

This clonotype was seen at least ten times. This rearrangement joins TRBV20-1 to TRBJ2-2; D gene uncertain. CDR1 is DFQATT, CDR2 SNEGSKA, per germline (reference sequence). This CDR3 spans 13 amino acids. V was trimmed by 0 bases and J by 6 bases, leaving 8 bases between them. Here the CDR3 reads CSARDPRAGELFF. The DNA of the CDR3 is TGCAGTGCTAGAGATCCAAGGGCCGGGGAGCTGTTTTTT.

The chain joins TRBV7-9 to TRBJ2-5; 10 bases are shared with TRBD2. Germline V gives CDR1 SEHNR, CDR2 FQNEAQ (reference sequence). The CDR3 loop spans 17 amino acids. J was trimmed by 4 bases and V by 1 base; bases with no gene match: 9. The CDR3 is CASSLVSLAGDGETQYF. For the CDR3, the DNA is TGTGCCAGCAGCTTAGTAAGCCTAGCGGGAGACGGAGAGACCCAGTACTTC.

This clonotype occurred many times. J is TRBJ1-4 and V is TRBV7-9, with no clear D. This CDR3 comprises 12 residues. CDR1 and CDR2 from the germline V gene are SEHNR and FQNEAQ (reference sequence). The V end was cut by 3 bases, the J end by 8 bases, with 7 bases between. CDR3 in DNA: TGTGCCAGCAGCTTCTCGGGAGAAAAACTGTTTTTT. The encoded protein is CASSFSGEKLFF.

This clonotype was found many times. The chain recombines TRBV7-2 with TRBJ2-1; D might be TRBD1 or TRBD2, each matching 5 bases. Trimming removed 5 bases from V and 9 bases from J, with 17 bases in between. The CDR3 contains 14 residues. Germline CDR1 reads SGHTA; CDR2 reads FQGNSA. CDR3 sequence: CASSPGTVGFEQFF. The CDR3 DNA is TGTGCCAGCAGCCCAGGGACGGTGGGTTTTGAGCAGTTCTTC.

This clonotype was picked up a small number of times. J is TRBJ2-1 and V is TRBV5-1, with TRBD1 matching 7 bases. The V segment lost 4 bases and the J segment 7 bases; nucleotides outside the gene matches: 8. The CDR3 contains 14 residues. CDR1 is SGHRS, CDR2 YFSETQ, per germline. This CDR3 reads CASSPGTETNEQFF. In nucleotides, the CDR3 is TGCGCCAGCAGCCCCGGGACAGAGACAAATGAGCAGTTCTTC.

CDR3 DNA: TGTGCCAGCAGTTGGACAGGGAACGGACGAGCTTTCTTT. Protein: CASSWTGNGRAFF. The rearrangement uses TRBV12-3 or TRBV12-4 and TRBJ1-1; 8 bases align to TRBD1. Trimming took 4 bases from V and 10 from J; bases not matched to a gene: 8. The CDR3 consists of 13 residues.

This clonotype has ten or more counts. The chain joins TRBV12-3 or TRBV12-4 to TRBJ1-1; D unresolved. The germline V and J ends were trimmed by 4 bases and 0 bases, with 18 bases remaining between them. This CDR3 is 17 amino acids long. In nucleotides, the CDR3 is TGTGCCAGCAGTTATGACCTCCAGGAATTAATGAACACTGAAGCTTTCTTT. This translates into CASSYDLQELMNTEAFF.

This clonotype has just one count. CDR3 nucleotide sequence: TGTGCCAGCAGCTTAGGGGGACAGGGTGTTATGGATGAGCAGTTCTTC. Translated, it gives CASSLGGQGVMDEQFF. The chain couples TRBV7-9 to TRBJ2-1; TRBD1 matches at 9 bases. V shed 1 base, J shed 8 bases, and the junction held 9 bases outside the gene matches. Per germline, CDR1 SEHNR and CDR2 FQNEAQ (reference sequence). The CDR3 runs 16 residues.

This clonotype turned up a few times. This chain joins TRBV19 and TRBJ2-1, with D possibly being TRBD1 (8 bases). Trimming pared 2 bases from V and 5 bases from J, leaving 19 bases between. Looked up from germline, CDR1 is LNHDA and CDR2 is SQIVND (reference sequence). This CDR3 has 17 amino acids. The CDR3 is CASSIWPRQGTNNEQFF. Written as DNA, the CDR3 is TGTGCCAGTAGTATATGGCCCCGACAGGGGACTAACAATGAGCAGTTCTTC.

This clonotype was seen repeatedly, ten times or more. The chain recombines TRBV20-1 with TRBJ1-5; D gene ambiguous. V shed 3 bases and J shed 0 bases, with 6 bases lying between them. This CDR3 spans 13 amino acids. The germline V gene has CDR1 DFQATT and CDR2 SNEGSKA (reference sequence). The CDR3 loop reads CSASFYSNQPQHF. In DNA form, the CDR3 reads TGCAGTGCTAGCTTTTATAGCAATCAGCCCCAGCATTTT.

This clonotype was observed at least ten times. The V call is TRBV4-3, the J call TRBJ2-4; perhaps D is TRBD1 or TRBD2 (5 bases each). Looked up from germline, CDR1 is LGHNA and CDR2 is YSLEER. V dropped 3 bases and J dropped 3 bases, with 21 bases sitting between them. The CDR3 consists of 18 residues. CDR3 DNA: TGCGCCAGCAGCCAGACAGTTGGGGACGGAGTGGGCAAAAACATTCAGTACTTC. It codes for CASSQTVGDGVGKNIQYF.